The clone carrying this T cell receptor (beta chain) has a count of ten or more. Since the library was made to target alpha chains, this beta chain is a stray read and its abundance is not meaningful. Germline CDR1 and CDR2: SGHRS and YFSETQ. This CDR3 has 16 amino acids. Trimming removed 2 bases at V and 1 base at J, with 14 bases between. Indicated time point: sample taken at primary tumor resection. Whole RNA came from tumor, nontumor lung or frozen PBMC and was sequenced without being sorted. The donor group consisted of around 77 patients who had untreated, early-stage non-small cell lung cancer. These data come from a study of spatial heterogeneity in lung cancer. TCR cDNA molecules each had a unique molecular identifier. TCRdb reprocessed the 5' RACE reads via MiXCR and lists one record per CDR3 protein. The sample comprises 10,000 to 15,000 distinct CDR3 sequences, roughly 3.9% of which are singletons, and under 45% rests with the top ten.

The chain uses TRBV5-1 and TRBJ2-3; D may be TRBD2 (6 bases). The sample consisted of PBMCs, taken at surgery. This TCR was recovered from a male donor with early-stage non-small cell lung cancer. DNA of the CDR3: TGCGCCAGCAGCTTAGGTCTAGCGTGGGGCACAGATACGCAGTATTTT. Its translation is CASSLGLAWGTDTQYF.